What follows are 9 T cell receptor beta chains derived from one specimen sequenced in a study of T cells in Graves' hyperthyroidism and ophthalmopathy. RNA transcripts served as the template for amplifying TCR beta CDR3 regions. Researchers ran a first-round RT-PCR on the TCR CDR3 using the HTBI primer set. One entry per CDR3 protein, called by TCRdb with MiXCR from the multiplex PCR reads. The repertoire holds 450,000 to 650,000 distinct CDR3 sequences, around 21% seen once, with 26% in the top ten. The sequencing input was blood. The source of these receptors is a man younger than 35 with Graves' hyperthyroidism.

The V and J genes are TRBV19 and TRBJ2-2, with 9 bases fitting TRBD1. V gave up 6 bases and J gave up 4 bases; unmatched junction bases: 6. The CDR3 totals 15 residues. Germline loops: CDR1 LNHDA, CDR2 SQIVND (reference sequence). CDR3 coding DNA: TGTGCCAGTAGAACGGTGGACAGGGGCACCGGGGAGCTGTTTTTT. Protein: CASRTVDRGTGELFF.

This clonotype has a count of ten or more. The chain uses TRBV28 and TRBJ1-2, with a tentative D call TRBD1 (6 bases). This CDR3 has 13 residues. Between the trimmed V and J ends, which lost 6 bases and 8 bases, there was a span of 16 bases. The germline gives CDR1 MDHEN, CDR2 SYDVKM. The CDR3 coding sequence is TGTGCCAGCAGCACCGCCACAGGGAGCGGCTACACCTTC. Its protein product is CASSTATGSGYTF.

This clonotype was detected ten times or more. The rearrangement links TRBV29-1 to TRBJ2-7; the match to TRBD1 covers 7 bases. The trim removed 4 bases at V and 2 bases at J, leaving 5 bases unmatched. Per the germline V gene, CDR1 is SQVTM and CDR2 is ANQGSEA. The CDR3 extends over 13 amino acids. In nucleotides, the CDR3 is TGCAGCGTTGGGACGGACAGGACCTACGAGCAGTACTTC. It encodes CSVGTDRTYEQYF.

This clonotype was counted a few times. J is TRBJ2-7 and V is TRBV12-3 or TRBV12-4, with 9 bases aligning to TRBD2. The trim removed 6 bases at V and 6 bases at J, leaving 6 bases unmatched. The CDR3 has 13 residues. The CDR3 spells CASRGTSSFEQYF. The DNA of the CDR3 is TGTGCCAGCAGAGGGACTAGCTCTTTCGAGCAGTACTTC.

This clonotype occurred a few times. The V and J genes are TRBV14 and TRBJ2-2; D might be TRBD1 (6 bases). CDR1 is SGHDN, CDR2 FVKESK, per germline. The CDR3 covers 17 residues. The V and J ends lost 6 bases and 5 bases respectively, with 22 bases between them. Written as DNA, the CDR3 is TGTGCCAGCAGTCCAAAAGGGCCTGGACAGTTGACCGGGGAGCTGTTTTTT. It specifies CASSPKGPGQLTGELFF.

Only a few counts were recorded for this clonotype. The chain combines TRBV7-2 with TRBJ2-1, with TRBD2 as a possible D gene (6 bases). V shed 1 base and J shed 0 bases, with 7 bases lying between them. In germline, CDR1 is SGHTA, CDR2 FQGNSA. The CDR3 sequence is 15 residues long. CDR3 loop: CASSLGGGSYNEQFF. The CDR3 DNA sequence: TGTGCCAGCAGCTTAGGGGGAGGCTCCTACAATGAGCAGTTCTTC.

This clonotype was counted ten times or more. This chain links TRBV15 with TRBJ2-7; D remains ambiguous. Germline V gene data show CDR1 as LNHNV and CDR2 as YYDKDF (reference sequence). This CDR3 spans 15 amino acids. Trimming stripped 0 bases from V and 2 bases from J, with 11 bases between. The CDR3 DNA sequence: TGTGCCACCAGCAGAGATTTAGGGATCGCCTACGAGCAGTACTTC. It codes for CATSRDLGIAYEQYF.

Notes on this clonotype: The junction departs from the called germline gene at one end, perhaps through a read error. The genes are TRBV11-2 and TRBJ2-4, with a tentative D call TRBD2 (6 bases). CDR1 and CDR2 (germline): SGHAT, FQNNGV. This CDR3 contains 17 residues. The CDR3 DNA reads as TGTGCCAGCAGCTTAGGGGGTTTAGCGGACGCCAAAAACATTCAGCACTTC. Translated, it gives CASSLGGLADAKNIQHF.

This clonotype was recorded many times. This chain links TRBV7-9 with TRBJ2-7, with D possibly TRBD2 on 5 matching bases. From germline, CDR1 is SEHNR and CDR2 FQNEAQ (reference sequence). The CDR3 has 14 residues. V was pared by 5 bases and J by 3 bases, with 14 bases between. Here the CDR3 DNA reads TGTGCCAGCAGCACAGTGGACGGGAACTACGAGCAGTACTTC. Encoded protein: CASSTVDGNYEQYF.